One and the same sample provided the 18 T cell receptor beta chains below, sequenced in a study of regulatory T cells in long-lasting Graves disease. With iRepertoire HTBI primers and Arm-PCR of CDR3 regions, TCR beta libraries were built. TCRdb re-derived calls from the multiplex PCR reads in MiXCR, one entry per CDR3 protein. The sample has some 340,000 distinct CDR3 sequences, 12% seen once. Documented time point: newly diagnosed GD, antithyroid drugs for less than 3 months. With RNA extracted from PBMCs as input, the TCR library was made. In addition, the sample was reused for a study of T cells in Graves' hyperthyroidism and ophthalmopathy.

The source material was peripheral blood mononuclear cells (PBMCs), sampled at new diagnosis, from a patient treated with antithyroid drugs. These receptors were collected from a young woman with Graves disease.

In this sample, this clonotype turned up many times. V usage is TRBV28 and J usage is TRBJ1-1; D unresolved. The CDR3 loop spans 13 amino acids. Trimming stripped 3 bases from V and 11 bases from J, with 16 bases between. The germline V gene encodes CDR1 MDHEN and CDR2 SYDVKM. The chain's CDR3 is CASSFPATPGAFF. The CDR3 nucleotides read TGTGCCAGCAGTTTCCCCGCGACGCCTGGGGCTTTCTTT.

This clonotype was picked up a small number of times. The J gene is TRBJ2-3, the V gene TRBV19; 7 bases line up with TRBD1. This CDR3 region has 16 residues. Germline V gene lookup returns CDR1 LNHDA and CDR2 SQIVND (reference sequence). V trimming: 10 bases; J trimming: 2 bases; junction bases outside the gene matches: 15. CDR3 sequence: CATHRQGSRATDTQYF. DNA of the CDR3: TGTGCCACCCACCGACAGGGTTCGCGGGCCACAGATACGCAGTATTTT.

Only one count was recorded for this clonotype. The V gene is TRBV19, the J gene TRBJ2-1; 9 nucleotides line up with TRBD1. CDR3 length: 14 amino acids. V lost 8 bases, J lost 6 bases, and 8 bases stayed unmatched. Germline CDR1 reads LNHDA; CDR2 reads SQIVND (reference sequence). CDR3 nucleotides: TGTGCCAGTCAGGACAGGGGAAGAGTCAATGAGCAGTTCTTC. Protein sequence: CASQDRGRVNEQFF.

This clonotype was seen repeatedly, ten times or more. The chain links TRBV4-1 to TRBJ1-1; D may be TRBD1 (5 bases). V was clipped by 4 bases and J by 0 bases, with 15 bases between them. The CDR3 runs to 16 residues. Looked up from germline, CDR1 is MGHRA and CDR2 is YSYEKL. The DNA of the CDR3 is TGCGCCAGCAGCCCCCCGGCAGGGATCATGAACACTGAAGCTTTCTTT. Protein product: CASSPPAGIMNTEAFF.

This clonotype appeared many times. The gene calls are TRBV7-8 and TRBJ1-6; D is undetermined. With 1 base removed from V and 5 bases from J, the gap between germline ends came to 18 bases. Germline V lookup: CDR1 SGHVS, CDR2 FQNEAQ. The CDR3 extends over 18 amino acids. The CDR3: CASSLVRLYSGNNSPLHF. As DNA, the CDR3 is TGTGCCAGCAGCTTAGTCCGGCTCTATTCGGGAAATAATTCACCCCTCCACTTT.

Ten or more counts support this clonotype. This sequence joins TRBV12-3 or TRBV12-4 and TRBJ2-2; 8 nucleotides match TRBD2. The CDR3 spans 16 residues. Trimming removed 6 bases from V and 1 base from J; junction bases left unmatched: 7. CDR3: CASSPSGTRNTGELFF. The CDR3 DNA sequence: TGTGCCAGCAGCCCTTCGGGGACTAGGAACACCGGGGAGCTGTTTTTT.

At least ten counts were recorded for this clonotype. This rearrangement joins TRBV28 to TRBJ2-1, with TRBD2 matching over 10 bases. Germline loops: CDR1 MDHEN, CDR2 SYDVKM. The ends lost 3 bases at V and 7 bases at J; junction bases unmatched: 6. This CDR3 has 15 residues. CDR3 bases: TGTGCCAGCAGTTTTGTGGGACTAGCGCCGAATGAGCAGTTCTTC. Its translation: CASSFVGLAPNEQFF.

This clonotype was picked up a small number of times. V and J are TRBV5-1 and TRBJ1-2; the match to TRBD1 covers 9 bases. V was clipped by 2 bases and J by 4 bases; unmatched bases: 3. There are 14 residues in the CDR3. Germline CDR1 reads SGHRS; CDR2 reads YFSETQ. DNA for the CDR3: TGCGCCAGCAGCTTCGGACAGGGGAGCTATGGCTACACCTTC. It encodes CASSFGQGSYGYTF.

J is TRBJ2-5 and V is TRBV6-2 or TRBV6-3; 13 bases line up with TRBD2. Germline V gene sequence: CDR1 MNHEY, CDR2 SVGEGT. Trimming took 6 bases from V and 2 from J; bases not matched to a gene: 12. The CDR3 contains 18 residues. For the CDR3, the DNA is TGTGCCAGCAGCTCTACTAGCGGGAGGGTGCTCCGACAAGAGACCCAGTACTTC. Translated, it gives CASSSTSGRVLRQETQYF.

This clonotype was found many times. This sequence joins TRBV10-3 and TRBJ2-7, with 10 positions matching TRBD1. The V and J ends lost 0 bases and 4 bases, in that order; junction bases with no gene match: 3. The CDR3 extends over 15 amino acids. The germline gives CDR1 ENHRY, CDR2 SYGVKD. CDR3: CAISESLDRGYEQYV. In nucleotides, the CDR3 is TGTGCCATCAGTGAGTCGCTGGACAGGGGGTACGAGCAGTACGTC.

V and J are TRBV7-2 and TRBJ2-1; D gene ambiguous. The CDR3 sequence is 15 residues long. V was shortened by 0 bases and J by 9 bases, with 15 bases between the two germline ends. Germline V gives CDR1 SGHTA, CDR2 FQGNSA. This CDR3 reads CASSLAGHARGEQFF. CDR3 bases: TGTGCCAGCAGCTTAGCGGGCCACGCCCGTGGTGAGCAGTTCTTC.

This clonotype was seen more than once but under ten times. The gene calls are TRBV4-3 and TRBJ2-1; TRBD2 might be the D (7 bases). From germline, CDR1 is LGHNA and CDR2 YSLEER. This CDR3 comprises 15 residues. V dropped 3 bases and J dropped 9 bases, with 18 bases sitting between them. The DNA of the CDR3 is TGCGCCAGCAGCCAGAGGTGGGGGGGCGTGAGTGAGCAGTTCTTC. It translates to CASSQRWGGVSEQFF.

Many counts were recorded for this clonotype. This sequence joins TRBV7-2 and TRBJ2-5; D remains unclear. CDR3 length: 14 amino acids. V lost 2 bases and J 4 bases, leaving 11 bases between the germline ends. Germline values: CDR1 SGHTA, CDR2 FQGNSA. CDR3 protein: CASSLSSYRETQYF. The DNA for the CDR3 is TGTGCCAGCAGCTTAAGTTCATATCGAGAGACCCAGTACTTC. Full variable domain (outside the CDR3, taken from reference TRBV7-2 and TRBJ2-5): GAGVSQSPSNKVTEKGKDVELRCDPISGHTALYWYRQSLGQGLEFLIYFQGNSAPDKSGLPSDRFSAERTGGSVSTLTIQRTQQEDSAVYLCASSLSSYRETQYFGPGTRLLVL.

The CDR3 reads CASRPWQVLGGTYNEQFF. CDR3 nucleotide sequence: TGTGCCAGCAGACCTTGGCAGGTATTAGGTGGGACCTACAATGAGCAGTTCTTC. The chain is built from TRBV6-2 or TRBV6-3 and TRBJ2-1, with D unclear. CDR1 MNHEY and CDR2 SVGEGT come from the germline V gene. The ends were cut back, 6 bases at V and 2 bases at J, with 23 bases in the middle. The CDR3 sequence is 18 residues long.

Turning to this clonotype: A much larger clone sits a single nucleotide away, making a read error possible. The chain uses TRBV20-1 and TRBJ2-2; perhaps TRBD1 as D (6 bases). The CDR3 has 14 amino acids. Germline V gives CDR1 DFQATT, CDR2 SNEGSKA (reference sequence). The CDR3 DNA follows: TGCAGTGCTATACCGGGACACTACACCGGGGAGCTGCTTTTT. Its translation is CSAIPGHYTGELLF.

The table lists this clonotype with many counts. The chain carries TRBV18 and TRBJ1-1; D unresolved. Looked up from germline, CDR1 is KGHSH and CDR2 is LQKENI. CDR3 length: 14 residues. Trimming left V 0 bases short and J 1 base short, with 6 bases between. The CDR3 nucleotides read TGTGCCAGCTCACCACCGGCGGGGAACACTGAAGCTTTCTTT. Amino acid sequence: CASSPPAGNTEAFF.

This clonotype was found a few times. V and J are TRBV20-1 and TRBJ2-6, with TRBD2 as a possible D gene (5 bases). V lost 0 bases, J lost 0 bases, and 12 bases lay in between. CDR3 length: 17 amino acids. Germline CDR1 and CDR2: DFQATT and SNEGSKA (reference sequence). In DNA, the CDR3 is TGCAGTGCTAGAGATTCCGTTGGGAGCTCTGGGGCCAACGTCCTGACTTTC. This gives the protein CSARDSVGSSGANVLTF.

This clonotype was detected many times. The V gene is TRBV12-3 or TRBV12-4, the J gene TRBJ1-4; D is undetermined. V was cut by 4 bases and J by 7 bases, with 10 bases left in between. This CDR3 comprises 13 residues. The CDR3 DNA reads TGTGCCAGCAGTTCGAGGACCCGTGAAAAACTGTTTTTT. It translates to CASSSRTREKLFF.